The clone carrying this T cell receptor beta chain was picked up many times. Antigen: not known. This sample is part of a study of blood T cells in healthy people across ages. This CDR3 comprises 12 residues. V was pared by 3 bases and J by 5 bases, with 8 bases between. A J-beta primer mix and a sample-barcoded 5' primer were used in a second PCR of roughly 7 to 12 cycles. In TCRdb, the 5' RACE reads were re-called with MiXCR into one record per CDR3 protein. The sample shows 600,000 to 800,000 distinct CDR3 sequences, 52% of them seen only once. Study results and limitations: PBMCs left unsorted prevented a conclusive naive versus antigen-experienced comparison. The CMV status of each donor remained undetermined, and this could have confounded shifts in expanded clonotypes. Estimated diversity across one million T cells was deemed an underestimate.

The sequence was obtained from a woman over 75 in good health. The sequencing input was blood. V and J are TRBV12-3 or TRBV12-4 and TRBJ2-7; D ambiguous. The CDR3 spells CASSFWGNEQYF. For the CDR3, the DNA is TGTGCCAGCAGTTTTTGGGGAAACGAGCAGTACTTC.